This T cell receptor beta chain was obtained from a study of T cell responses to AZD1222 COVID-19 vaccine. Profiled with immunoSEQ multiplex PCR; TCRdb holds only in-frame clones, not every one. The sample holds about 99,000 clones, 90% seen once. Germline V gene data show CDR1 as SNHLY and CDR2 as FYNNEI. The CDR3 has 12 residues. V lost 9 bases and J 3 bases, leaving 8 bases between the germline ends. The chain combines TRBV2 with TRBJ2-2, with D hard to call. The sample here was peripheral blood, taken on day 0 of AZD1222 vaccination. The sequence came from an adult in good health. The CDR3 protein is CASSTYTGELFF. The CDR3 nucleotides are TGTGCCAGTTCCACTTACACCGGGGAGCTGTTTTTT.